The 2 T cell receptor beta chains below come from one sample, sequenced in a study of molecular identifiers for immune sequencing clone quantification. Via MiXCR, TCRdb re-called the PCR reads, giving one row per CDR3 protein. The sample includes over 550,000 distinct CDR3 sequences, 25% of them seen just once. Sequenced sample: naive CD8+ T cells from blood, with Jurkat cell RNA spiked in. Subset denoted: FACS-sorted CD8+CD4-CCR7+CD45RA+ naive T cells. These receptors were obtained from a human donor in good health. Some libraries in this study had Jurkat cell RNA spiked in.

In this sample, this clonotype turned up a few times. The rearrangement links TRBV19 to TRBJ2-7, with 7 nucleotides matching TRBD2. With V trimmed by 5 bases and J by 5 bases, 9 bases remained unmatched. Germline CDR1 LNHDA, CDR2 SQIVND (reference sequence). CDR3 length equals 14 residues. DNA for the CDR3: TGTGCCAGTAGTCTAACGGGGGGTTGGAACGAGCAGTACTTC. This codes for CASSLTGGWNEQYF.

V is TRBV6-1 and J is TRBJ2-1; D is perhaps TRBD1 or TRBD2 (5 bases each). V lost 3 bases, J lost 8 bases, and 14 bases lay in between. The CDR3 runs 14 residues. The germline CDR1 and CDR2 sequences are MNHNS and SASEGT. The CDR3 is CASSDTGLTHEQFF. In nucleotides, the CDR3 is TGTGCCAGCAGTGATACAGGACTCACCCATGAGCAGTTCTTC.